These 26 T cell receptor beta chains originate from one sample sequenced in a study of Graves' ophthalmopathy and Graves' hyperthyroidism. RNA transcripts provided the template for amplifying TCR beta CDR3 regions. Second-round multiplex PCR came after a first-round RT-PCR that employed HTBI primers. TCRdb used MiXCR to reprocess the multiplex PCR reads, holding one entry per CDR3 protein. The table shows some 360,000 distinct CDR3 sequences, with approximately 17% occurring only once. Sequenced: peripheral blood. These receptors all come from an adult woman with stable Graves' hyperthyroidism.

The genes are TRBV12-3 or TRBV12-4 and TRBJ1-2; no firm D call. This CDR3 has 14 amino acids. V was trimmed by 4 bases and J by 2 bases, leaving 11 bases between them. The CDR3 DNA follows: TGTGCCAGCAGTTCACAGTTCCAGAACTATGGCTACACCTTC. It translates to CASSSQFQNYGYTF.

A few counts support this clonotype. The rearrangement links TRBV2 to TRBJ1-1; 7 bases match TRBD1. Germline lookup yields CDR1 SNHLY and CDR2 FYNNEI. The CDR3 has 16 amino acids. V was clipped by 8 bases and J by 3 bases; unmatched bases: 15. The CDR3 region is CASQRGRQGRHTEAFF. CDR3 DNA sequence: TGTGCCAGCCAACGAGGGCGACAGGGCCGCCACACTGAAGCTTTCTTT.

In this sample, this clonotype turned up many times. CDR3 DNA sequence: TGTGCCACCAGCAGAGATAGGGGACAGGCCAGTGAGCAGTACTTC. Protein: CATSRDRGQASEQYF. This chain links TRBV15 with TRBJ2-7, with 8 bases lining up with TRBD1. With 0 bases clipped from V and 7 bases from J, the junction kept 8 bases outside the gene matches. The CDR3 covers 15 residues. Germline V gene sequence: CDR1 LNHNV, CDR2 YYDKDF (reference sequence).

This clonotype was observed many times. The chain recombines TRBV27 with TRBJ1-5; no clear D gene. Trimming left V 5 bases short and J 0 bases short, with 11 bases between. This CDR3 spans 15 amino acids. Germline V gene data show CDR1 as MNHEY and CDR2 as SMNVEV (reference sequence). Here the CDR3 reads CASSGRPNSNQPQHF. The CDR3 bases are TGTGCCAGCAGTGGGAGGCCGAATAGCAATCAGCCCCAGCATTTT.

This clonotype was counted ten times or more. The rearrangement uses TRBV20-1 and TRBJ2-7; D may be TRBD1 or TRBD2 (5 bases each). Germline V gene sequence: CDR1 DFQATT, CDR2 SNEGSKA (reference sequence). Trimming took 1 base from V and 4 from J, leaving 14 bases between them. The CDR3 loop spans 14 amino acids. Written as DNA, the CDR3 is TGCAGTGCTAGAGTGGGGGTCTTCGAGTACGAGCAGTACTTC. This codes for CSARVGVFEYEQYF.

The chain couples TRBV2 to TRBJ2-2, with 12 bases lining up with TRBD2. The CDR3 is 14 residues long. J gave up 4 bases and V 10 bases, and 4 bases lay outside the gene matches. The germline V gene has CDR1 SNHLY and CDR2 FYNNEI. This CDR3 is CATRTSGITGELFF. The DNA for the CDR3 is TGTGCCACAAGGACTAGCGGGATCACCGGGGAGCTGTTTTTT.

In its sample, this clonotype was seen a few times. The J gene is TRBJ2-2, the V gene TRBV20-1, with 11 bases identical to TRBD1. This CDR3 contains 15 residues. V lost 6 bases, J lost 4 bases, and 7 bases stayed unmatched. CDR1 and CDR2 from the germline V gene are DFQATT and SNEGSKA (reference sequence). CDR3 sequence reads: CSAEADRGPTGELFF. CDR3 nucleotides: TGCAGTGCCGAGGCGGACAGGGGGCCCACCGGGGAGCTGTTTTTT.

Comment on this clonotype: This may arise from a read error, as a much more abundant clone is one base away. The J gene is TRBJ2-2, the V gene TRBV6-2 or TRBV6-3; D is perhaps TRBD2 (5 bases). In germline, CDR1 is MNHEY, CDR2 SVGEGT. The CDR3 sequence is 16 residues long. CDR3 DNA sequence: TGTGCCAGCAGCCCCGTTGTAGGGTCGGTTGCCGGGGAGCTGTGTTTT. It translates to CASSPVVGSVAGELCF.

This clonotype has ten or more counts. The chain links TRBV7-9 to TRBJ2-7; D possibly matches TRBD1 or TRBD2 (5 bases each). The CDR3 sequence is 13 residues long. Germline V gene lookup returns CDR1 SEHNR and CDR2 FQNEAQ (reference sequence). Between the trimmed V and J ends, which lost 6 bases and 6 bases, there was a span of 15 bases. The CDR3 sequence: CASSLFRDLEQYF. DNA for the CDR3: TGTGCCAGCAGTTTGTTCCGGGACCTCGAGCAGTACTTC.

The CDR3 protein is CASRTDYNDYEQYF. The DNA for the CDR3 is TGTGCCAGCAGGACCGACTACAATGACTACGAGCAGTACTTC. V is TRBV2 and J is TRBJ2-7; tentatively, D is TRBD2 (5 bases). V was clipped by 6 bases and J by 3 bases, with 15 bases between them. CDR1 and CDR2 from the germline V gene are SNHLY and FYNNEI. This CDR3 spans 14 amino acids.

This clonotype appeared many times. The CDR3 nucleotides read TGTGCCAGCAGTTACTCGATGCAGGGCCACGAGCAGTACTTC. Protein product: CASSYSMQGHEQYF. V is TRBV6-5 and J is TRBJ2-7; D possibly corresponds to TRBD1 (5 bases). The germline gives CDR1 MNHEY, CDR2 SVGAGI. CDR3 length equals 14 residues. Trimming took 0 bases from V and 5 from J, leaving 11 bases between them.

This clonotype was recorded a few times. CDR3: CASSLERNDQPQHF. The CDR3, as DNA: TGTGCCAGCAGCTTGGAACGGAACGATCAGCCCCAGCATTTT. The gene calls are TRBV5-5 and TRBJ1-5; no clear D. V shed 0 bases and J shed 5 bases, with 9 bases lying between them. This CDR3 is built from 14 residues. Germline V gene lookup returns CDR1 SGHKS and CDR2 YYEKEE (reference sequence).

This clonotype has at least ten counts. The chain recombines TRBV5-1 with TRBJ2-7; D may be TRBD1 (5 bases). V was shortened by 6 bases and J by 6 bases, with 10 bases between the two germline ends. The CDR3 sequence is 11 residues long. Germline V CDR1 and CDR2: SGHRS, YFSETQ. The CDR3 DNA sequence: TGCGCCAGCACTCAGGGTCGCGAGCAGTACTTC. Amino acids: CASTQGREQYF.

This clonotype was recorded at least ten times. The chain joins TRBV28 to TRBJ2-7; unclear D gene. Germline CDR1 MDHEN, CDR2 SYDVKM. The CDR3 loop spans 13 amino acids. V was cut by 5 bases and J by 9 bases, with 17 bases left in between. DNA of the CDR3: TGTGCCAGCAGTCCCTCCCGATCGTTGGGGCAGTACTTC. Protein: CASSPSRSLGQYF.

This clonotype was detected only a few times. This chain links TRBV20-1 with TRBJ2-5, with TRBD2 as a possible D gene (6 bases). The V gene's germline CDR1 is DFQATT and CDR2 SNEGSKA (reference sequence). The V gene lost 1 base and the J gene lost 2 bases, with 14 bases spanning the gap. The CDR3 totals 15 residues. This chain's CDR3 is CSARAPGGGQETQYF. In DNA, the CDR3 is TGCAGTGCTAGAGCTCCCGGGGGTGGGCAAGAGACCCAGTACTTC.

This clonotype was picked up many times. The gene calls are TRBV18 and TRBJ2-7; no clear D gene. Trimming took off 6 bases at V and 1 base at J, with 16 bases between the two ends. There are 15 residues in the CDR3. Per the germline V gene, CDR1 is KGHSH and CDR2 is LQKENI. In DNA, the CDR3 is TGTGCCAGCTCCCCAATCCAGGCTGCGTCCTACGAGCAGTACTTC. Its translation: CASSPIQAASYEQYF.

This clonotype has at least ten counts. V gene TRBV6-4 combines with J gene TRBJ2-3; 8 bases match TRBD2. Germline assignment: CDR1 MRHNA and CDR2 SNTAGT. Germline trimming cut 5 bases from V and 0 bases from J; bases unmatched to any gene: 7. CDR3 size: 16 residues. The CDR3 bases are TGTGCCAGCAGTCCCAATAGCGGGATTAGCACAGATACGCAGTATTTT. This encodes CASSPNSGISTDTQYF.

This clonotype was counted at least ten times. The CDR3 DNA reads TGCAGCGTTGGGGGGTCCTATGGCTACACCTTC. Translating it yields CSVGGSYGYTF. The V gene is TRBV29-1, the J gene TRBJ1-2, with TRBD1 as a possible D gene (5 bases). Germline-derived CDR1 and CDR2 are SQVTM and ANQGSEA. Deletions cut 4 bases from V and 4 bases from J, with 7 bases between. The CDR3 covers 11 residues.

The rearrangement uses TRBV2 and TRBJ2-2; D perhaps matches TRBD2 (5 bases). This CDR3 spans 14 amino acids. The V gene's germline CDR1 is SNHLY and CDR2 FYNNEI. The V end lost 4 bases, the J end lost 9 bases, and 15 bases lay between the germline ends. This chain's CDR3 is CASSGTSYSRELFF. The CDR3 DNA reads TGTGCCAGCAGTGGAACTAGTTACTCCAGGGAGCTGTTTTTT.

Only a few counts were recorded for this clonotype. The chain uses TRBV12-3 or TRBV12-4 and TRBJ1-1; D call uncertain. Between the trimmed V and J ends, which lost 2 bases and 3 bases, there was a span of 7 bases. There are 13 residues in the CDR3. The CDR3 region has the DNA TGTGCCAGCAGTTTACAGCGGTACACTGAAGCTTTCTTT. Translated: CASSLQRYTEAFF.

Worth noting for this clonotype: This could be a read error, since a much larger clone is one nucleotide away. The chain links TRBV27 to TRBJ2-6; D is perhaps TRBD1 (5 bases). CDR1 MNHEY and CDR2 SMNVEV come from the germline V gene (reference sequence). The CDR3 length is 15 residues. CDR3 residues: CASSDSVTGAYVLTF. The DNA of the CDR3 is TGTGCCAGCAGTGACAGTGTGACTGGGGCCTACGTCCTGACTTTC.

At least ten counts were recorded for this clonotype. The chain links TRBV9 to TRBJ1-2, with D possibly TRBD1 on 6 matching bases. The germline CDR1 and CDR2 sequences are SGDLS and YYNGEE. CDR3 length: 14 residues. Deletions cut 4 bases from V and 6 bases from J, with 16 bases between. The CDR3 nucleotides are TGTGCCAGCAGCCCCCGGGACATCCTGGATGGCTACACCTTC. It is translated as CASSPRDILDGYTF.

There are many counts of this clonotype. The chain joins TRBV6-1 to TRBJ2-5; D not certain. There are 13 residues in the CDR3. Germline lookup yields CDR1 MNHNS and CDR2 SASEGT. Trimming took 6 bases from V and 3 from J, leaving 11 bases between them. CDR3 DNA: TGTGCCAGCAGGCTAGGTTGGAAAGAGACCCAGTACTTC. It translates to CASRLGWKETQYF.

Many counts were recorded for this clonotype. The rearrangement links TRBV30 to TRBJ1-2, with 9 bases matching TRBD1. This CDR3 has 12 amino acids. Germline V lookup: CDR1 GTSNPN, CDR2 SVGIG (reference sequence). This chain's CDR3 is CATGQGNYGYTF. The CDR3 DNA reads as TGTGCTACGGGACAGGGAAACTATGGCTACACCTTC.

There are many counts of this clonotype. This chain joins TRBV7-3 and TRBJ1-1; D is perhaps TRBD1 (6 bases). Trimming removed 5 bases from V and 6 bases from J, with 10 bases in between. The CDR3 covers 12 residues. CDR1 is SGHTA and CDR2 is FQGTGA in the germline V gene. CDR3 amino acids: CASSPTGAEAFF. Here the CDR3 DNA reads TGTGCCAGCAGCCCGACAGGTGCTGAAGCTTTCTTT.

This sequence joins TRBV12-3 or TRBV12-4 and TRBJ1-2, with D perhaps TRBD1 (5 bases). This CDR3 has 14 residues. V dropped 5 bases and J dropped 4 bases, with 14 bases sitting between them. Here the CDR3 reads CASSKIQGSYGYTF. CDR3 coding DNA: TGTGCCAGCAGTAAAATCCAGGGTTCCTATGGCTACACCTTC.